This T cell receptor beta chain is drawn from a study of T cells in localized non-small cell lung cancer. This CDR3 region has 15 residues. Per germline, CDR1 MNHNY and CDR2 SVGAGI (reference sequence). The ends were cut back, 7 bases at V and 6 bases at J, with 19 bases in the middle. Data came from immunoSEQ multiplex PCR; TCRdb stores just in-frame clones and leaves some out. Among around 41,000 clones listed, 86% were seen once. The source is a man aged 40-75 years with stage I lung adenocarcinoma. V usage is TRBV6-6 and J usage is TRBJ1-5; D is possibly TRBD1 (6 bases). This specimen was peripheral blood, taken before any cancer treatment. CDR3 sequence (DNA): TGTGCCAGCACCCCCGGGGCAGGGGTTAGTCAGCCCCAGCATTTT. Translating gives CASTPGAGVSQPQHF.